The 2 T cell receptor beta chains below all came from one sample that was sequenced in a study of spatial heterogeneity in lung cancer. Specified time point: blood at routine non-recurrence follow-up after resection. Each CDR3 protein gets one entry after TCRdb re-called the 5' RACE reads with MiXCR. Of about 20,000 distinct CDR3 sequences listed, 9% to 10% were seen once; the top ten hold less than 40%. The sequencing used PBMCs, collected at follow-up. These receptors were collected from a female donor with early-stage non-small cell lung cancer.

This clonotype has at least ten counts. This chain connects TRBV4-1 to TRBJ1-2; unclear D gene. The germline V gene has CDR1 MGHRA and CDR2 YSYEKL. There are 15 residues in the CDR3. V lost 0 bases, J lost 5 bases, and 13 bases lay in between. The chain's CDR3 is CASSQDLLPRYGYTF. The CDR3 coding sequence is TGCGCCAGCAGCCAAGACCTACTCCCTAGATATGGCTACACCTTC.

This clonotype has ten or more counts. This sequence joins TRBV30 and TRBJ1-2, with D unclear. Trimming removed 3 bases at V and 7 bases at J, with 12 bases between. This CDR3 has 12 amino acids. Germline CDR1 reads GTSNPN; CDR2 reads SVGIG (reference sequence). CDR3 in DNA: TGTGCCTGGAGCCCCGGAGCCAGTGGCTACACCTTC. The encoded protein is CAWSPGASGYTF.